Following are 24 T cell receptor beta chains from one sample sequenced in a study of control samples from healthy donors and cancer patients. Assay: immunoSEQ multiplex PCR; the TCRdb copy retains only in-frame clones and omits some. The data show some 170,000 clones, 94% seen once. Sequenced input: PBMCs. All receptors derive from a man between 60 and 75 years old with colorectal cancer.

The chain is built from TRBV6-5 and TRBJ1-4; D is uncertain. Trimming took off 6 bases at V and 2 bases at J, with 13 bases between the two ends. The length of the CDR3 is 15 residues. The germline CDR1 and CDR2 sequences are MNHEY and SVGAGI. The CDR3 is CASSPGTATNEKLFF. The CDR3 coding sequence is TGTGCCAGCAGCCCCGGCACGGCTACTAATGAAAAACTGTTTTTT.

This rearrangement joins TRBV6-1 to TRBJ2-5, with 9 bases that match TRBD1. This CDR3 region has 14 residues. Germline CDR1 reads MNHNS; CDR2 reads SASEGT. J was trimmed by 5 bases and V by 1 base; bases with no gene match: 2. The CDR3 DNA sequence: TGTGCCAGCAGTGAAGGGGGGACAGGGGAGACCCAGTACTTC. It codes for CASSEGGTGETQYF.

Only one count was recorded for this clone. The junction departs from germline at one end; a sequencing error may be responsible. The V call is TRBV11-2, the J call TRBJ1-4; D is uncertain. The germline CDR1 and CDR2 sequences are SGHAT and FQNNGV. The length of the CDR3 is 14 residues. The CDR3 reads CASSLETLNEKLFF. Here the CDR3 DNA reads TGTGCCAGCAGCCTAGAGACATTAAATGAAAAACTGTTTTTT. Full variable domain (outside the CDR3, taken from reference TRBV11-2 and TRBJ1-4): EAGVAQSPRYKIIEKRQSVAFWCNPISGHATLYWYQQILGQGPKLLIQFQNNGVVDDSQLPKDRFSAERLKGVDSTLKIQPAKLEDSAVYLCASSLETLNEKLFFGSGTQLSVL.

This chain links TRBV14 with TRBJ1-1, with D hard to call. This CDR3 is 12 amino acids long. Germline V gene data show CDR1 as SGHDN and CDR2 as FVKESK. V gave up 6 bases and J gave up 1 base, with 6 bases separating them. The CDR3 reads CASRQTNTEAFF. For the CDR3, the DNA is TGTGCCAGCAGGCAGACGAACACTGAAGCTTTCTTT.

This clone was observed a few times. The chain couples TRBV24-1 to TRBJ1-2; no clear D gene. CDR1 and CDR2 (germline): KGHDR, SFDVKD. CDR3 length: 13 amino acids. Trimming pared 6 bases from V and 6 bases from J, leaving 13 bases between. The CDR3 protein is CATSSSTSHGYTF. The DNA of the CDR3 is TGTGCCACCAGTAGTTCGACGTCTCATGGCTACACCTTC.

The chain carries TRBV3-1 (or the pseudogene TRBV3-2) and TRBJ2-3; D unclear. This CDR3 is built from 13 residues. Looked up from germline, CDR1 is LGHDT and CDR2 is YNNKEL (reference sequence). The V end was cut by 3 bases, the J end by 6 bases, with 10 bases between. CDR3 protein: CASSQASSDTQYF. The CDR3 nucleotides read TGTGCCAGCAGCCAGGCCTCATCGGATACGCAGTATTTT.

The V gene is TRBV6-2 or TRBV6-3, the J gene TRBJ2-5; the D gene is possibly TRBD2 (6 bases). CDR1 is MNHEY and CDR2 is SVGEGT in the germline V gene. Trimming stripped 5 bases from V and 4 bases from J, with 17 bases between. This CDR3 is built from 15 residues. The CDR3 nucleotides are TGTGCCAGCAGTAGGGACTCCAATCGGGGAGAGACCCAGTACTTC. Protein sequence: CASSRDSNRGETQYF.

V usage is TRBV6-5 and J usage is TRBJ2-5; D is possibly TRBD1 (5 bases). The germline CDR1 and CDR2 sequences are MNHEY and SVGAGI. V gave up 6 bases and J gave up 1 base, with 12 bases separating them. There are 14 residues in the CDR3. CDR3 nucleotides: TGTGCCAGCAGCCTCGGACAAGGCCAAGAGACCCAGTACTTC. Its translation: CASSLGQGQETQYF.

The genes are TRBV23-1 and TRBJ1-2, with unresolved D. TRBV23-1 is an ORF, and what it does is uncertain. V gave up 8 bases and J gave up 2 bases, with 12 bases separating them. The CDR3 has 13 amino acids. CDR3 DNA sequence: TGCGCCAGCGCCCGCGGGTGGAACTATGGCTACACCTTC. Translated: CASARGWNYGYTF.

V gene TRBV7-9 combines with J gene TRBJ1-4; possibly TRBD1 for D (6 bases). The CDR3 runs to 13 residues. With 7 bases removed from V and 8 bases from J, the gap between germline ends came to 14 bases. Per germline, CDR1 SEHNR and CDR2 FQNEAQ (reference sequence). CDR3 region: CASKGGVGEKLFF. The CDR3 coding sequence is TGTGCCAGCAAAGGGGGGGTAGGCGAAAAACTGTTTTTT. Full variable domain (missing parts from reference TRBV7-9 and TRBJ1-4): DTGVSQNPRHKITKRGQNVTFRCDPISEHNRLYWYRQTLGQGPEFLTYFQNEAQLEKSRLLSDRFSAERPKGSFSTLEIQRTEQGDSAMYLCASKGGVGEKLFFGSGTQLSVL.

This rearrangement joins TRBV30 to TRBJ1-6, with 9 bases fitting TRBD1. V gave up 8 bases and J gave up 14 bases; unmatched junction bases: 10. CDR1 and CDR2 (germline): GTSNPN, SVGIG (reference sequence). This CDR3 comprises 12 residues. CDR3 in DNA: TGTGCCGGTGGGACAGGGACTTTTGCCCTCCACTTT. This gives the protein CAGGTGTFALHF. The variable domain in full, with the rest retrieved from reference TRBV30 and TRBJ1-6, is SQTIHQWPATLVQPVGSPLSLECTVEGTSNPNLYWYRQAAGRGLQLLFYSVGIGQISSEVPQNLSASRPQDRQFILSSKKLLLSDSGFYLCAGGTGTFALHFGNGTRLTVT.

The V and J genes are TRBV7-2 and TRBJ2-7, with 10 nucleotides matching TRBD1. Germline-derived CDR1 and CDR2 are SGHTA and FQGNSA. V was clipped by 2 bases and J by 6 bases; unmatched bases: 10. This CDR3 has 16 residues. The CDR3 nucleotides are TGTGCCAGCAGCTTAACCGGGACAGGGGTTAGGTCCGAGCAGTACTTC. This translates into CASSLTGTGVRSEQYF. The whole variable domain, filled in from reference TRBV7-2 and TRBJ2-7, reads GAGVSQSPSNKVTEKGKDVELRCDPISGHTALYWYRQSLGQGLEFLIYFQGNSAPDKSGLPSDRFSAERTGGSVSTLTIQRTQQEDSAVYLCASSLTGTGVRSEQYFGPGTRLTVT.

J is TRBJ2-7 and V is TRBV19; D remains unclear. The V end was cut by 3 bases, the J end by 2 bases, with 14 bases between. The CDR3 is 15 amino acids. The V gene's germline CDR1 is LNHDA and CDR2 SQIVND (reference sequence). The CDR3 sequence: CASSINSRATYEQYF. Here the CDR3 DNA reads TGTGCCAGTAGTATTAATTCCAGAGCCACCTACGAGCAGTACTTC.

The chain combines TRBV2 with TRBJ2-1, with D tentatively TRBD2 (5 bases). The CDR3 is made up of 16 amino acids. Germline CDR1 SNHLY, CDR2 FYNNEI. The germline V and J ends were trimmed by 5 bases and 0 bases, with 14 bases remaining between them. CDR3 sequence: CASSPAAPSSYNEQFF. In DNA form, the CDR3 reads TGTGCCAGCAGTCCAGCGGCGCCGAGCTCCTACAATGAGCAGTTCTTC.

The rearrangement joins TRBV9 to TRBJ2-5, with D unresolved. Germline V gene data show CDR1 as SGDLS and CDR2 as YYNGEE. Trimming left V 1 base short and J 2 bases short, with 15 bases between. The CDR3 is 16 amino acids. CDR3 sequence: CASSVTGSSAQETQYF. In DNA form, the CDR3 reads TGTGCCAGCAGCGTAACGGGCTCGAGCGCACAAGAGACCCAGTACTTC.

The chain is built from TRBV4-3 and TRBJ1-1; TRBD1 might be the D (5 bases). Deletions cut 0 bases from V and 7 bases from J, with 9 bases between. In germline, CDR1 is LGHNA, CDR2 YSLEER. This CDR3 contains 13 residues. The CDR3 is CASSQDQGGEAFF. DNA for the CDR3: TGCGCCAGCAGCCAAGACCAGGGCGGTGAAGCTTTCTTT.

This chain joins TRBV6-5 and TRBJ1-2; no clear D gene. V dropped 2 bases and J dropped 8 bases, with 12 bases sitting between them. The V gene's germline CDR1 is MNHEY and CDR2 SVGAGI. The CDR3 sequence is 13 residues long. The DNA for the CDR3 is TGTGCCAGCAGTTACACCTCGGGGTTGGGCTACACCTTC. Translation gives CASSYTSGLGYTF.

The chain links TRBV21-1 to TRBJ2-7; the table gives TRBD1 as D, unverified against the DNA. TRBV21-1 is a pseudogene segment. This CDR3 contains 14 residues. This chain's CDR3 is CASSKAGTSYEQYF. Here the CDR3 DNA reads TGTGCCAGCAGCAAAGCGGGCACCTCCTACGAGCAGTACTTC.

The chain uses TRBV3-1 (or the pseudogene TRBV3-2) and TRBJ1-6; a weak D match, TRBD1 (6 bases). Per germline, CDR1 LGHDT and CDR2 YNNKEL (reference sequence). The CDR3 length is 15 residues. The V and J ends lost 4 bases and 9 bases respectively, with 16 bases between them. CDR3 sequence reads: CASSLLTGYGSPLHF. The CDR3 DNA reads TGTGCCAGCAGCCTTCTTACAGGGTATGGTTCACCCCTCCACTTT.

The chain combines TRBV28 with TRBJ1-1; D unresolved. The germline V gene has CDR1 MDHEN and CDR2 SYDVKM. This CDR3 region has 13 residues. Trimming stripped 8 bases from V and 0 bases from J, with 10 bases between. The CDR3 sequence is CASEEPMNTEAFF. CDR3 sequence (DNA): TGTGCCAGCGAGGAGCCCATGAACACTGAAGCTTTCTTT.

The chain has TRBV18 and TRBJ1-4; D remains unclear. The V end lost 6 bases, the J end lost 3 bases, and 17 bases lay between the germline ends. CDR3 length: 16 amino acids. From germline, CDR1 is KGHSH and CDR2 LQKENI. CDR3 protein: CASSRVENPANEKLFF. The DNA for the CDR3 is TGTGCCAGCTCCCGAGTGGAGAATCCGGCTAATGAAAAACTGTTTTTT.

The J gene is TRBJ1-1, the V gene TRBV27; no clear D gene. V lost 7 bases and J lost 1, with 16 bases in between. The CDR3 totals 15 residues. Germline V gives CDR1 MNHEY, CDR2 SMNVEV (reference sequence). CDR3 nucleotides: TGTGCCAGCACTCTCAGTGGGAATTCGAACACTGAAGCTTTCTTT. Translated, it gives CASTLSGNSNTEAFF.

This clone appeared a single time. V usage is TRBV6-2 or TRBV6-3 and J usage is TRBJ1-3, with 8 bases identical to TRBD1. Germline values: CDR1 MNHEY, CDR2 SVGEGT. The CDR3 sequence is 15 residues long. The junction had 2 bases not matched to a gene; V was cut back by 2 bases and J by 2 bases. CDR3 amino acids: CASSYGQGAGNTIYF. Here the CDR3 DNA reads TGTGCCAGCAGTTACGGACAGGGAGCTGGAAACACCATATATTTT.

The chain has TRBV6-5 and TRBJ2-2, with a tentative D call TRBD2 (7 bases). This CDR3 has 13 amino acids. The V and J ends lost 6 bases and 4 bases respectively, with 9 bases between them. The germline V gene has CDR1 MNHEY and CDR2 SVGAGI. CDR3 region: CASRRGGTGELFF. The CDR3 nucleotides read TGTGCCAGCAGGAGGGGGGGCACCGGGGAGCTGTTTTTT.